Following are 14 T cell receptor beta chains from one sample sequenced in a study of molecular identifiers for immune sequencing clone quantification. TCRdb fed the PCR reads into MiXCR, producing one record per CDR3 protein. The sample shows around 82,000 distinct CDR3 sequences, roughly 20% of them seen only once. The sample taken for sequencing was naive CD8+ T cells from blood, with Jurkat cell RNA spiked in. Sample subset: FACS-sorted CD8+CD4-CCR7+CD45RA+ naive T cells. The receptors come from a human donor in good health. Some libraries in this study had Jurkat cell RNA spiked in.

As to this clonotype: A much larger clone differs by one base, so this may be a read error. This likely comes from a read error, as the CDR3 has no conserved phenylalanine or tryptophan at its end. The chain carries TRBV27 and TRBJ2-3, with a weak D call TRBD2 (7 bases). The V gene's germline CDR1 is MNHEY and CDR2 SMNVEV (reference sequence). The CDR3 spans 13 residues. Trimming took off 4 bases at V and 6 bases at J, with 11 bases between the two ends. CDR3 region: CASSYGGPDTQYL. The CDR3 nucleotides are TGTGCCAGCAGTTACGGGGGGCCGGATACGCAGTATCTT.

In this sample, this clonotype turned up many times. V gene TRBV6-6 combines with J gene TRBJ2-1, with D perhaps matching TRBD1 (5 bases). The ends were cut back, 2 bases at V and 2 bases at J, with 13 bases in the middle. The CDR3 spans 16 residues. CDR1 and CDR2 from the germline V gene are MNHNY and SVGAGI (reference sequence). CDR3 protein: CASSYGWAGTYNEQFF. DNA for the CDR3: TGTGCCAGCAGTTACGGATGGGCAGGGACCTACAATGAGCAGTTCTTC.

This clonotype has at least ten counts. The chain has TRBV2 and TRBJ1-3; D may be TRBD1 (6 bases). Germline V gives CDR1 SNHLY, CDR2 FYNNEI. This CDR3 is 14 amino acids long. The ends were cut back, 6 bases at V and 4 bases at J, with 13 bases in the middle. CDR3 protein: CASRATGFGNTIYF. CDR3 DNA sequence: TGTGCCAGCAGGGCAACAGGGTTCGGAAACACCATATATTTT.

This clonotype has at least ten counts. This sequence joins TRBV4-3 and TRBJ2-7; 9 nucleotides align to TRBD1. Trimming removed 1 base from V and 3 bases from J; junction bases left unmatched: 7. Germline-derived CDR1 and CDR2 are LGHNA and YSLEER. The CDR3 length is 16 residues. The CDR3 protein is CASSQGLGTGIYEQYF. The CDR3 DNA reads TGCGCCAGCAGCCAAGGCCTGGGGACAGGGATCTACGAGCAGTACTTC.

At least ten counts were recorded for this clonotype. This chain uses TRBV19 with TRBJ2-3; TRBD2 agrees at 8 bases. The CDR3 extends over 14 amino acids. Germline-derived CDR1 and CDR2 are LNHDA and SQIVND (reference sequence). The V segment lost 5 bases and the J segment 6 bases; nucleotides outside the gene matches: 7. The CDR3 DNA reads TGTGCCAGTAGTCTCGTTAGCGGGACGGATACGCAGTATTTT. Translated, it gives CASSLVSGTDTQYF.

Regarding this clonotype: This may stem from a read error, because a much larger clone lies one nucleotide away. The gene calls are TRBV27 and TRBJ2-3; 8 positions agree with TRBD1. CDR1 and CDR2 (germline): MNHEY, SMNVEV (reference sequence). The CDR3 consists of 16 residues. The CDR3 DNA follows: TGTGCCAGCATGATGTCAGGGGGCTATAGCACAGGTACGCAGTATTTT. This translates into CASMMSGGYSTGTQYF.

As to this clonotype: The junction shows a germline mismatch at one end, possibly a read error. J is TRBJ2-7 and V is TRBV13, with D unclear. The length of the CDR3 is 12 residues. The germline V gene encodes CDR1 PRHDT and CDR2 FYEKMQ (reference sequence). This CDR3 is CASSFESYERYF. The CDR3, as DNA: TGTGCCAGCAGCTTCGAGTCCTACGAGCGGTACTTC. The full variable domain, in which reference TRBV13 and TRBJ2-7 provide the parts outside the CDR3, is AAGVIQSPRHLIKEKRETATLKCYPIPRHDTVYWYQQGPGQDPQFLISFYEKMQSDKGSIPDRFSAQQFSDYHSELNMSSLELGDSALYFCASSFESYERYFGPGTRLTVT.

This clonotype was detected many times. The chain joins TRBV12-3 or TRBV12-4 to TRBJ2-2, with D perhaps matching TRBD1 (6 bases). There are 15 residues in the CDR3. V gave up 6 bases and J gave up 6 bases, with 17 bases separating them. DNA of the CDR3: TGTGCCAGCAGGGCCGACAGGCACAGCGCCGGGGAGCTGTTTTTT. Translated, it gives CASRADRHSAGELFF.

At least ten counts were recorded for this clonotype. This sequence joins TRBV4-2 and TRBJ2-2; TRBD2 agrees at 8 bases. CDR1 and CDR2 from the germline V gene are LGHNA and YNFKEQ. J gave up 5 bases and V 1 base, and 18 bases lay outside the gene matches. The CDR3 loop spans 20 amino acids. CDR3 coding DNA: TGTGCCAGCAGCCAAGCAGAGAAGGACGGGAGGGCCTTTCGTACCGGGGAGCTGTTTTTT. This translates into CASSQAEKDGRAFRTGELFF.

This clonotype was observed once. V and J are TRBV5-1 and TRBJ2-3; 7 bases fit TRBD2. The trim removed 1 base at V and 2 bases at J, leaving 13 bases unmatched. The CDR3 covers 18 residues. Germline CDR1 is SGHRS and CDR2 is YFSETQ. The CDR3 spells CASSLILADLQPTDTQYF. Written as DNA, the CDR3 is TGCGCCAGCAGCTTGATCCTAGCGGACCTTCAACCCACAGATACGCAGTATTTT.

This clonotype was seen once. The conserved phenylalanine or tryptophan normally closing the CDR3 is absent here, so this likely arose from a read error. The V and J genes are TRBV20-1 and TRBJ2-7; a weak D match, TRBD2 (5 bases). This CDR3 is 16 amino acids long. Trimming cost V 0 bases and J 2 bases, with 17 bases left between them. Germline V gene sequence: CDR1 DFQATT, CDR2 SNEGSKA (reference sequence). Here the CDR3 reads CSARDLSLALPYEQYL. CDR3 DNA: TGCAGTGCTAGAGACCTTTCCTTAGCGCTTCCCTACGAGCAGTACTTG.

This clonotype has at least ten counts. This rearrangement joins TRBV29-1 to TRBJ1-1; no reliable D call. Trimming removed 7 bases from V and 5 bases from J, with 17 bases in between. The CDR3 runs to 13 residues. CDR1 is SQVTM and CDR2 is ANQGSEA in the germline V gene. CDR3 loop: CSAGPGEKTEAFF. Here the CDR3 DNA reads TGCAGCGCTGGCCCCGGGGAGAAGACTGAAGCTTTCTTT.

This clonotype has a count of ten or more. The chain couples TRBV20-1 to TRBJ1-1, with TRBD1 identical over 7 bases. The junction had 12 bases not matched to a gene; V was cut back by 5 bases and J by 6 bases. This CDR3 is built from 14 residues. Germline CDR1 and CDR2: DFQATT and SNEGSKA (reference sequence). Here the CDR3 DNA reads TGCAGTGCTTTTGACAGGGTGGGGACTTCTGAAGCTTTCTTT. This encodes CSAFDRVGTSEAFF.

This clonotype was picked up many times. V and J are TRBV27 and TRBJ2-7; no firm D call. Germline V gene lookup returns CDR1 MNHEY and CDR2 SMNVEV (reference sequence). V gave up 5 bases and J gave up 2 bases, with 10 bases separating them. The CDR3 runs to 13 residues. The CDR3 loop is CASSKTPTYEQYF. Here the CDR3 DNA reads TGTGCCAGCAGTAAGACCCCGACCTACGAGCAGTACTTC.